This T cell receptor beta chain was obtained from a study of T cell repertoires and HLA-DP antigens. Data came from immunoSEQ multiplex PCR; TCRdb stores just in-frame clones and leaves some out. The sample has around 90,000 clones; around nine tenths are singletons. On this clone itself: Its target is unknown.

CDR1 and CDR2 (germline): MGHRA, YSYEKL. The CDR3 extends over 16 amino acids. V lost 4 bases and J lost 7; bases outside the gene matches: 12. Material for sequencing was CD4+ T cells from PBMCs. The clonotype originates from a man aged 50-60 years in good health and CMV-seronegative. The rearrangement joins TRBV4-1 to TRBJ1-4, with 7 bases lining up with TRBD1. CDR3: CASSPGAGGSGEKLFF. The CDR3 DNA is TGCGCCAGCAGCCCCGGGGCAGGGGGAAGTGGTGAAAAACTGTTTTTT.